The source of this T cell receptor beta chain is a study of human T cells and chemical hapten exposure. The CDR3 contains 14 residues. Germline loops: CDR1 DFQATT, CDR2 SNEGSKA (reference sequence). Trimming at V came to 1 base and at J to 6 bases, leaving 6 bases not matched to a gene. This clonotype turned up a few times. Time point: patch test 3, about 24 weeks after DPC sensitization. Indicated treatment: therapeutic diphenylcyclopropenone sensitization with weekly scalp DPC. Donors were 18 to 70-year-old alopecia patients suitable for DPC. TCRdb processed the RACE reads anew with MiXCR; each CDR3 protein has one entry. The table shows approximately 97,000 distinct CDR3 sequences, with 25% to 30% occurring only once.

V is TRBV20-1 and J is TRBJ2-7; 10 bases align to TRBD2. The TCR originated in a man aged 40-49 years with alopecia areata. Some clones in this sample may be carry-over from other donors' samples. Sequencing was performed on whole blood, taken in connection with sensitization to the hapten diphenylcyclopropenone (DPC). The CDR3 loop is CSARGGTSAFEQYF. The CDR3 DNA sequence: TGCAGTGCTAGAGGAGGGACTAGCGCCTTCGAGCAGTACTTC.